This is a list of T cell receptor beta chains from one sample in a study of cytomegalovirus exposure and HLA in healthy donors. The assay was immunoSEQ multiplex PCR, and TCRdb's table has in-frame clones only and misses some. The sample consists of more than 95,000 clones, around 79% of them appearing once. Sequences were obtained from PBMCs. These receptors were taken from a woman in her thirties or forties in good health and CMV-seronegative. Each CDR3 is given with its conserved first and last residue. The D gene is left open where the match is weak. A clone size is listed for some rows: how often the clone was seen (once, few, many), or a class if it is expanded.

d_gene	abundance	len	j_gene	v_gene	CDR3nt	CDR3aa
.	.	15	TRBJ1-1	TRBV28	TGTGCCAGCAGTTTATTTGGGGGGACGAACACTGAAGCTTTCTTT	CASSLFGGTNTEAFF
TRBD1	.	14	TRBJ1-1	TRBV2	TGTGCCAGTTTAACGGGACAGAGGAACACTGAAGCTTTCTTT	CASLTGQRNTEAFF
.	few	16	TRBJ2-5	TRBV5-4	TGTGCCAGTGGTCAGGGTAGCCCGTTGGACCAAGAGACCCAGTACTTC	CASGQGSPLDQETQYF
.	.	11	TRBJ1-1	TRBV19	TGTGCCAGCCCACAGGGAGACGAAGCTTTCTTT	CASPQGDEAFF
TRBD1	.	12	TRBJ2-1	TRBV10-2	TGCGCCATCCAGGGGGCTCTAAGTGAGCAGTTCTTC	CAIQGALSEQFF
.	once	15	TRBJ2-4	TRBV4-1	TGCGCCAGCAGCCAACTCGAGCTAGCCAAAAACATTCAGTACTTC	CASSQLELAKNIQYF
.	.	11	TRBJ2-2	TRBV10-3	TGTGCCACCGAAGAGGCCGGGGAGCTGTTTTTT	CATEEAGELFF
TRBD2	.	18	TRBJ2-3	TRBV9	TGTGCCAGCAGCGTTTTATTAGAGCGGGAGGACCCCACAGATACGCAGTATTTT	CASSVLLEREDPTDTQYF
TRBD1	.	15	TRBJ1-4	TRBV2	TGTGCCAGCAGTCTGGACAGGGGCGCGAATGAAAAACTGTTTTTT	CASSLDRGANEKLFF
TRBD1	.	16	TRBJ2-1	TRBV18	TGTGCCAGCACTTTACAGGGGTCAAGCTCCTACAATGAGCAGTTCTTC	CASTLQGSSSYNEQFF
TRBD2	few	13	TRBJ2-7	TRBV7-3	TGTGCCAGCAGCTTAAGGCCGGGGGGAGAGCAGTACTTC	CASSLRPGGEQYF
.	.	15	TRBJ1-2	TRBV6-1	TGTGCCAGCACCCAAATTAGAGGGACACACGATGGCTACACCTTC	CASTQIRGTHDGYTF
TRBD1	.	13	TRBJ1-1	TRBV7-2	TGTGCCAGCAGCTTAGGGACAGGGGGCAAAACTTTCTTT	CASSLGTGGKTFF
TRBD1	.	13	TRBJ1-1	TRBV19	TGTGCCAGTAGTGACAGGGAGAACACTGAAGCTTTCTTT	CASSDRENTEAFF
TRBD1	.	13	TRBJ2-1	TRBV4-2	TGTGCCAGCAGCACGGGACAGGCTTACGAGCAGTTCTTC	CASSTGQAYEQFF
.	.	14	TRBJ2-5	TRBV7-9	TGTGCCAGCAGCTTAGACAGGGCGCGAGAGACCCAGTACTTC	CASSLDRARETQYF
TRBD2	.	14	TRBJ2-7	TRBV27	TGTGCCAGCACCCGACTAGCGGGAGAAAGCGAGCAGTACTTC	CASTRLAGESEQYF
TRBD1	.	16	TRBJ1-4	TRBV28	TGTGCCAGCAGTTTAAATCTCGGGACAGGGGAGGAAAAACTGTTTTTT	CASSLNLGTGEEKLFF
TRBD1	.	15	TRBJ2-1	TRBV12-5	TGTGCTAGTGGTTCGGACAGGGGCGGATCGAATGAGCAGTTCTTC	CASGSDRGGSNEQFF
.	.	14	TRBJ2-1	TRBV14	TGTGCCAGCAGCCAAGATCTAGCGAACAATGAGCAGTTCTTC	CASSQDLANNEQFF
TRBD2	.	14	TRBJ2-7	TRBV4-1	TGCGCCAGCAGCCAAGTTGGACTAGTGCTCGAGCAGTACTTC	CASSQVGLVLEQYF
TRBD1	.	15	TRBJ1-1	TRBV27	TGTGCCAGCAGTCCCGGGACAGAATATTACACTGAAGCTTTCTTT	CASSPGTEYYTEAFF
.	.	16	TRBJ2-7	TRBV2	TGTGCCAGCAGTGAAGGCCGGGTTTTTTTTTCCTACGAGCAGTACTTC	CASSEGRVFFSYEQYF
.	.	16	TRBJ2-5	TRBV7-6	TGTGCCAGCAGCCCAAGAGCGCGGCTGTACCAAGAGACCCAGTACTTC	CASSPRARLYQETQYF
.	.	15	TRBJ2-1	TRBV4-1	TGCGCCAGCAGCCCCCTGGACAGCTCCTACAATGAGCAGTTCTTC	CASSPLDSSYNEQFF
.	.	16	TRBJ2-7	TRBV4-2	TGTGCCAGCAGCCAAGAAAGGGGGCGGGGCTCGGGAGAGCAGTACTTC	CASSQERGRGSGEQYF
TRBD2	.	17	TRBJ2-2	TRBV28	TGTGCCAGCAGCTTCTTGGGACTAGCGGGAGGGAACGGGGAGCTGTTTTTT	CASSFLGLAGGNGELFF
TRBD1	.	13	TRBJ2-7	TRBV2	TGTGCCAAAAAGCCGGGACAGGGCTACGAGCAGTACTTC	CAKKPGQGYEQYF
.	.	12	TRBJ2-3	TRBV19	TGTGCCAGTACCGCCGGCGGGGCTACGCAGTATTTT	CASTAGGATQYF
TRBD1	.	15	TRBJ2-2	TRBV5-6	TGTGCCAGCAGCCGATGGGACAGGGTCGCCGGGGAGCTGTTTTTT	CASSRWDRVAGELFF
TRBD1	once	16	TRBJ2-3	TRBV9	TGTGCCAGCAGCCCGAGGGGACAGGGGGTCGCAGATACGCAGTATTTT	CASSPRGQGVADTQYF
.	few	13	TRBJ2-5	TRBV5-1	TGCGCCAGCAGCTTGGCGACAGAAGAGACCCAGTACTTC	CASSLATEETQYF
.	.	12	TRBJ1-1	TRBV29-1	TGCAGCGTTAAAGGGCCATCCACTGAAGCTTTCTTT	CSVKGPSTEAFF
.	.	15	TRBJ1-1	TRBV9	TGTGCCAGCAGCGCTATGACAGTTGGGAACACTGAAGCTTTCTTT	CASSAMTVGNTEAFF
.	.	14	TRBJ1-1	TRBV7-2	TGTGCCAGCAGCTACCTCCGGGGTCTCACTGAAGCTTTCTTT	CASSYLRGLTEAFF
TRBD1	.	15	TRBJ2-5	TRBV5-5	TGTGCCAGCAGCTTGGGGGCCAGGGGGCGGGAGACCCAGTACTTC	CASSLGARGRETQYF
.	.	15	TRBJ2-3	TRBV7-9	TGTGCCAGCAGCCTACTAGAACAAGGCACAGATACGCAGTATTTT	CASSLLEQGTDTQYF
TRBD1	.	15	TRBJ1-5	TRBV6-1	TGTGCCAGCAGGGACGACAGGGGATTCAATCAGCCCCAGCATTTT	CASRDDRGFNQPQHF
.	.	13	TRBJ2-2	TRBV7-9	TGTGCCAGCAGAGGGAGCGTATCCGGGGAGCTGTTTTTT	CASRGSVSGELFF
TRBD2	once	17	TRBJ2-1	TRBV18	TGTGCCAGCTCACCACGCCCCCCGGGACTACCATACAATGAGCAGTTCTTC	CASSPRPPGLPYNEQFF
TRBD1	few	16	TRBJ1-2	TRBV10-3	TGTGCCATCAGTGACTCCAAGACAGGGGGCACGGATGGCTACACCTTC	CAISDSKTGGTDGYTF
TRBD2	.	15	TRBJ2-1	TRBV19	TGTGCCAGTAGTATCCTAGCGGGCCTTTACAATGAGCAGTTCTTC	CASSILAGLYNEQFF
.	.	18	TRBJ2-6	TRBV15	TGTGCCACCAGCAGAGCTCTCTCAGGGCGGTCTGGGGCCAACGTCCTGACTTTC	CATSRALSGRSGANVLTF
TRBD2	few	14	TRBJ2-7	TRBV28	TGTGCCAGCAGAACCGGGACTAGCGGCTACGAGCAGTACTTC	CASRTGTSGYEQYF
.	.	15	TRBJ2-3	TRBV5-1	TGCGCCAGCAGCTTGGGTCCCGCGGGCACAGATACGCAGTATTTT	CASSLGPAGTDTQYF
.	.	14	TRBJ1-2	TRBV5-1	TGCGCCAGCAGCTTCCAGGGAGGGAACTATGGCTACACCTTC	CASSFQGGNYGYTF
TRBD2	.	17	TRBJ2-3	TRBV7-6	TGTGCCAGCAGCCCCGGGGGGAGGGAGTGGGGCACAGATACGCAGTATTTT	CASSPGGREWGTDTQYF
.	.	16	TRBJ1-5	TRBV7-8	TGTGCCAGCAGCCCCGGACAGACTTATAGCAATCAGCCCCAGCATTTT	CASSPGQTYSNQPQHF
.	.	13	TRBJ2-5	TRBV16	TGTGCCAGCAGACTGATCCAGGGCCAGACCCAGTACTTC	CASRLIQGQTQYF
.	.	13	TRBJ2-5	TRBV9	TGTGCCAGCAGCGTCCTGGGGGGAAAGACCCAGTACTTC	CASSVLGGKTQYF
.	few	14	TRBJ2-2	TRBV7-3	TGTGCCAGCAGACTGGACAGGAACACCGGGGAGCTGTTTTTT	CASRLDRNTGELFF
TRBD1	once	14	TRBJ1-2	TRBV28	TGTGCCAGCAGTCCGGACAGGGTCGACTATGGCTACACCTTC	CASSPDRVDYGYTF
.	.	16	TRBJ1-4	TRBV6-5	TGTGCCAGCAGTTGGACCGGGGTGGCGGCTAATGAAAAACTGTTTTTT	CASSWTGVAANEKLFF
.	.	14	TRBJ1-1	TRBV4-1	TGCGCCAGCCCTCAGAGGGCAGGGGACACTGAAGCTTTCTTT	CASPQRAGDTEAFF
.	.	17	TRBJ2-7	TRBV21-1	TGTGCCAGCAGGCAAAGAATCAGGGACAGGGAAGGTGGCGAGCAGTACTTC	CASRQRIRDREGGEQYF
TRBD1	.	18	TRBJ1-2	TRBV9	TGTGCCAGCAGCGTAGCACCCCACGGACAGGGGGCCTACTATGGCTACACCTTC	CASSVAPHGQGAYYGYTF
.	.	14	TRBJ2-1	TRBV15	TGTGCCACCAGCAGAGTTGGGGTGTTGGCGGGTGGGTTCTTC	CATSRVGVLAGGFF
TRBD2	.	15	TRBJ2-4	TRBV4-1	TGCGCCAGCAGCCTTCTCCCGGGGGGAAAAAACAGTCAGTACTTC	CASSLLPGGKNSQYF
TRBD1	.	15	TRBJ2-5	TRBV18	TGTGCCAGCTCATCAATGACAGGGGGCCAAGAGACCCAGTACTTC	CASSSMTGGQETQYF